Listed here are 19 T cell receptor beta chains from one sample, sequenced in a study of beta chain features in type 1 diabetes. Every bit of the isolated RNA underwent reverse transcription, so sequencing read expressed TCRB transcripts. Libraries were prepared by immunoSEQ multiplex PCR; TCRdb keeps only in-frame clonotypes and omits some of them. Altogether some 240,000 clones are present, 11% being singletons, with the ten largest covering roughly 1.4%. Material for sequencing was central memory CD4+ T cells from blood. The receptors stem from a man aged 18-30 years in good health.

This clone was seen more than once but under ten times. This rearrangement joins TRBV9 to TRBJ1-1, with D maybe TRBD1 (5 bases). V was shortened by 0 bases and J by 1 base, with 10 bases between the two germline ends. The length of the CDR3 is 15 residues. Germline V gene data show CDR1 as SGDLS and CDR2 as YYNGEE. CDR3 loop: CASSVAGTANTEAFF. The CDR3 nucleotides read TGTGCCAGCAGCGTAGCCGGGACGGCGAACACTGAAGCTTTCTTT.

This clone was seen only once. The genes are TRBV19 and TRBJ1-5, with a tentative D call TRBD1 (5 bases). This CDR3 contains 15 residues. Germline CDR1 and CDR2: LNHDA and SQIVND (reference sequence). Trimming pared 2 bases from V and 2 bases from J, leaving 10 bases between. CDR3 in DNA: TGTGCCAGTAGTATACAGGGATTTGGCAATCAGCCCCAGCATTTT. Protein: CASSIQGFGNQPQHF.

In this sample, this clone turned up many times. This chain uses TRBV10-3 with TRBJ2-3; tentatively, D is TRBD2 (5 bases). V was trimmed by 4 bases and J by 2 bases, leaving 10 bases between them. Germline V gene sequence: CDR1 ENHRY, CDR2 SYGVKD. This CDR3 has 14 residues. CDR3 sequence reads: CAISAADYTDTQYF. The CDR3 DNA reads TGTGCCATCAGTGCAGCGGATTACACAGATACGCAGTATTTT.

This rearrangement joins TRBV18 to TRBJ2-7; D gene uncertain. Germline V CDR1 and CDR2: KGHSH, LQKENI. This CDR3 has 11 residues. Deletions cut 3 bases from V and 3 bases from J, with 3 bases between. Here the CDR3 DNA reads TGTGCCAGCTCACCTTTCTACGAGCAGTACTTC. Residues: CASSPFYEQYF.

This clone was observed a handful of times. Other nucleotide sequences from this sample produce the same CDR3. The rearrangement joins TRBV5-4 to TRBJ2-3; 7 bases match TRBD2. The V gene's germline CDR1 is SGHNT and CDR2 YYREEE (reference sequence). This CDR3 is built from 13 residues. The V segment lost 7 bases and the J segment 3 bases; nucleotides outside the gene matches: 5. The CDR3 DNA sequence: TGTGCCAGCCGGCGGGAGTTTACAGATACGCAGTATTTT. It is translated as CASRREFTDTQYF.

V usage is TRBV29-1 and J usage is TRBJ2-3; D is undetermined. There are 10 residues in the CDR3. Between the trimmed V and J ends, which lost 6 bases and 4 bases, there was a span of 5 bases. Germline V gives CDR1 SQVTM, CDR2 ANQGSEA. DNA for the CDR3: TGCAGCGTGAGATCAGATACGCAGTATTTT. This sequence encodes CSVRSDTQYF.

V is TRBV18 and J is TRBJ2-7, with 9 bases identical to TRBD2. From germline, CDR1 is KGHSH and CDR2 LQKENI. After removal of 0 bases from V and 6 bases from J, the junction contained 9 bases not matched to a gene. The CDR3 sequence is 16 residues long. Written as DNA, the CDR3 is TGTGCCAGCTCACCACCGGGGCTAGCGGGAAGAGTCGAGCAGTACTTC. This translates into CASSPPGLAGRVEQYF.

This clone was counted only a few times. The chain has TRBV7-9 and TRBJ1-2; 7 bases are a match to TRBD1. The CDR3 covers 13 residues. V was pared by 5 bases and J by 8 bases, with 8 bases of the junction left unmatched. The germline CDR1 and CDR2 sequences are SEHNR and FQNEAQ (reference sequence). This chain's CDR3 is CASSGDRVGGYTF. CDR3 nucleotides: TGTGCCAGCAGCGGAGACAGGGTAGGCGGCTACACCTTC.

This clone was recorded at least ten times. The J gene is TRBJ2-3, the V gene TRBV4-3; 9 bases are a match to TRBD1. The V segment lost 2 bases and the J segment 1 base; nucleotides outside the gene matches: 13. Germline V gene lookup returns CDR1 LGHNA and CDR2 YSLEER. This CDR3 contains 19 residues. CDR3 DNA sequence: TGCGCCAGCAGCCAATACCTACGGGACAGGGAACGGTGCACAGATACGCAGTATTTT. Translating gives CASSQYLRDRERCTDTQYF.

This clone has only a few counts. CDR3 sequence: CASSLQGTHEQYF. The CDR3 DNA sequence: TGTGCCAGCAGTTTACAGGGTACCCACGAGCAGTACTTC. The chain joins TRBV28 to TRBJ2-7, with a possible D match to TRBD1 (5 bases). Germline V gives CDR1 MDHEN, CDR2 SYDVKM. This CDR3 has 13 residues. V was shortened by 2 bases and J by 5 bases, with 10 bases between the two germline ends.

This sequence joins TRBV14 and TRBJ2-2, with TRBD1 matching over 9 bases. The CDR3 is 15 residues long. Germline loops: CDR1 SGHDN, CDR2 FVKESK. V shed 6 bases and J 5 bases; nucleotides not matched to a gene: 7. CDR3 in amino acids: CASRAQGAITGELFF. CDR3 in DNA: TGTGCCAGCAGGGCACAGGGGGCTATTACCGGGGAGCTGTTTTTT.

The V call is TRBV30, the J call TRBJ2-5, with 11 bases fitting TRBD2. The CDR3 length is 16 residues. V lost 1 base and J lost 3; bases outside the gene matches: 7. CDR1 GTSNPN and CDR2 SVGIG come from the germline V gene (reference sequence). In DNA form, the CDR3 reads TGTGCCTGGAGTGGAGTAGCGGGAGGGCCGGAAGAGACCCAGTACTTC. Its translation is CAWSGVAGGPEETQYF.

The sample holds many counts of this clone. The genes are TRBV14 and TRBJ2-1, with D uncertain. Germline loops: CDR1 SGHDN, CDR2 FVKESK. The V end lost 0 bases, the J end lost 0 bases, and 15 bases lay between the germline ends. This CDR3 has 18 residues. DNA of the CDR3: TGTGCCAGCAGCCAAGAGGGTCGTCGGGTGAGCTCCTACAATGAGCAGTTCTTC. This codes for CASSQEGRRVSSYNEQFF.

The genes are TRBV10-3 and TRBJ1-2; 8 nucleotides agree with TRBD1. This CDR3 is 15 amino acids long. V was pared by 6 bases and J by 7 bases, with 13 bases of the junction left unmatched. Germline CDR1 is ENHRY and CDR2 is SYGVKD. CDR3 sequence (DNA): TGTGCCATCAGCAATAGGGGGACAGGAAATTCTGGCTACACCTTC. Its protein product is CAISNRGTGNSGYTF.

In its sample, this clone was seen a few times. The chain carries TRBV7-9 and TRBJ1-1, with TRBD1 matching over 7 bases. Germline CDR1 is SEHNR and CDR2 is FQNEAQ (reference sequence). V trimming: 6 bases; J trimming: 1 base; junction bases outside the gene matches: 5. This CDR3 comprises 14 residues. The CDR3 spells CASRWTGSNTEAFF. CDR3 sequence (DNA): TGTGCCAGCAGGTGGACAGGCTCGAACACTGAAGCTTTCTTT.

This clone was detected only a few times. V gene TRBV10-3 combines with J gene TRBJ1-2, with no clear D. The germline V gene has CDR1 ENHRY and CDR2 SYGVKD. The CDR3 spans 13 residues. V shed 1 base and J shed 3 bases, with 6 bases lying between them. The CDR3 reads CAISEFGYYGYTF. Here the CDR3 DNA reads TGTGCCATCAGTGAGTTTGGGTACTATGGCTACACCTTC.

This clone appeared many times. The V and J genes are TRBV2 and TRBJ2-1, with 10 bases identical to TRBD2. CDR3 length: 16 amino acids. V trimming: 6 bases; J trimming: 0 bases; junction bases outside the gene matches: 5. CDR1 is SNHLY, CDR2 FYNNEI, per germline. CDR3 amino acids: CASRMLAGDSYNEQFF. As DNA, the CDR3 is TGTGCCAGCAGAATGCTAGCGGGAGACTCCTACAATGAGCAGTTCTTC.

The chain combines TRBV7-2 with TRBJ1-1; 9 bases align to TRBD1. V was pared by 4 bases and J by 0 bases, with 0 bases of the junction left unmatched. The V gene's germline CDR1 is SGHTA and CDR2 FQGNSA. The CDR3 totals 14 residues. The CDR3 DNA is TGTGCCAGCAGCTGGACAGGGGTGAACACTGAAGCTTTCTTT. Its translation is CASSWTGVNTEAFF. Filled out from reference TRBV7-2 and TRBJ1-1, the complete variable domain reads GAGVSQSPSNKVTEKGKDVELRCDPISGHTALYWYRQSLGQGLEFLIYFQGNSAPDKSGLPSDRFSAERTGGSVSTLTIQRTQQEDSAVYLCASSWTGVNTEAFFGQGTRLTVV.

The CDR3 reads CSVAEGTQYF. The CDR3 DNA follows: TGCAGCGTTGCAGAGGGGACCCAGTACTTC. The chain has TRBV29-1 and TRBJ2-5; possibly TRBD2 for D (5 bases). The CDR3 is 10 amino acids. The germline V gene encodes CDR1 SQVTM and CDR2 ANQGSEA. With 4 bases removed from V and 7 bases from J, the gap between germline ends came to 7 bases.